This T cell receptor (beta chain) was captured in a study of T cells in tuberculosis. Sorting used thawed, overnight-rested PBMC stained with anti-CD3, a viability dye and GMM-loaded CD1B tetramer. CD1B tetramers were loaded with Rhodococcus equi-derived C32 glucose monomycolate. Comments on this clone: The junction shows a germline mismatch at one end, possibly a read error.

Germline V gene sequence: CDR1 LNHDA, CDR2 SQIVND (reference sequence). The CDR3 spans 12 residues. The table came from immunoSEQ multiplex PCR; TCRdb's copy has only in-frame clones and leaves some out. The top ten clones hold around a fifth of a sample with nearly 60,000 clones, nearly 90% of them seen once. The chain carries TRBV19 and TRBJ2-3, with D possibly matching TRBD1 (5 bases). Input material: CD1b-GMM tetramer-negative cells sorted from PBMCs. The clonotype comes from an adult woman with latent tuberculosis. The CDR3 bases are TGTGCCAGTAGTTGGGGCACGGATACGCAGTATTTT. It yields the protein CASSWGTDTQYF.